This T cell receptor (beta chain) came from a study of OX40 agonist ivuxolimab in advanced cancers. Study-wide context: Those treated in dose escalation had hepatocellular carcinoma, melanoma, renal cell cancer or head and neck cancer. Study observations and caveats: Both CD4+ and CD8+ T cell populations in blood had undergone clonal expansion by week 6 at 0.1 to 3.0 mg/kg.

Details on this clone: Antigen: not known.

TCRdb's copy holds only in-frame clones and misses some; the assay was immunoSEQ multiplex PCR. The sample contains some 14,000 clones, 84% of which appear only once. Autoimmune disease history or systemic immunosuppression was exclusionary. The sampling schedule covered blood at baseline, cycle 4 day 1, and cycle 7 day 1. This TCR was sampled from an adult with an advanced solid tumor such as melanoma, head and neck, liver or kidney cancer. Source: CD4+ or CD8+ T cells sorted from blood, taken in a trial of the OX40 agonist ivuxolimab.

The CDR3 sequence: CASSALGLNNEQFF. The CDR3 nucleotides read TGTGCCAGCAGTGCCCTAGGACTAAACAATGAGCAGTTCTTC. The rearrangement joins TRBV27 to TRBJ2-1; weak D call: TRBD2 (6 bases). Trimming left V 5 bases short and J 5 bases short, with 13 bases between. Germline V gives CDR1 MNHEY, CDR2 SMNVEV (reference sequence). This CDR3 is built from 14 residues.